The 31 T cell receptor beta chains given below trace back to one sample, sequenced in a study of T cell changes during pregnancy in multiple sclerosis. Sequencing was performed with immunoSEQ multiplex PCR; in TCRdb, only in-frame clones are kept and a portion is missing. The profile shows around 99,000 clones, 80% to 95% of them singletons. The sample here was peripheral blood, taken in the first trimester of pregnancy. These receptors were taken from a female donor with multiple sclerosis, enrolled in a pregnancy study.

The genes are TRBV5-4 and TRBJ1-2; D not certain. V shed 1 base and J shed 6 bases, with 10 bases lying between them. CDR3 length: 13 residues. Germline V gives CDR1 SGHNT, CDR2 YYREEE (reference sequence). This chain's CDR3 is CASSLRELHGYTF. The CDR3 coding sequence is TGTGCCAGCAGCTTGAGGGAGCTCCATGGCTACACCTTC.

The CDR3 sequence is CASSLGQGNGEQYF. The CDR3 DNA reads as TGCGCCAGCAGCTTGGGACAGGGTAACGGCGAGCAGTACTTC. The rearrangement joins TRBV5-1 to TRBJ2-7, with 7 bases lining up with TRBD1. The CDR3 spans 14 residues. V was pared by 0 bases and J by 6 bases, with 6 bases of the junction left unmatched. Germline V gene sequence: CDR1 SGHRS, CDR2 YFSETQ.

The gene calls are TRBV7-2 and TRBJ2-3; 7 bases are a match to TRBD2. This CDR3 is 15 amino acids long. CDR1 and CDR2 from the germline V gene are SGHTA and FQGNSA. V lost 3 bases, J lost 4 bases, and 7 bases stayed unmatched. CDR3 loop: CASSLGGSTPDTQYF. CDR3 nucleotide sequence: TGTGCCAGCAGCTTGGGCGGGAGTACCCCAGATACGCAGTATTTT.

The rearrangement uses TRBV7-2 and TRBJ1-1; 7 bases match TRBD1. The trim removed 5 bases at V and 0 bases at J, leaving 9 bases unmatched. Per the germline V gene, CDR1 is SGHTA and CDR2 is FQGNSA. CDR3 length equals 16 residues. The CDR3 nucleotides are TGTGCCAGCAGCCCGAGGAACAGGGGCCTGAACACTGAAGCTTTCTTT. This encodes CASSPRNRGLNTEAFF.

This chain uses TRBV4-1 with TRBJ2-3, with a tentative D call TRBD1 (5 bases). V lost 0 bases and J 3 bases, leaving 22 bases between the germline ends. The germline V gene encodes CDR1 MGHRA and CDR2 YSYEKL. The CDR3 length is 19 residues. CDR3 sequence reads: CASSQDSKPQGKSTDTQYF. The CDR3 coding sequence is TGCGCCAGCAGCCAAGATTCGAAGCCGCAGGGAAAGAGTACAGATACGCAGTATTTT.

This sequence joins TRBV5-6 and TRBJ1-1; 7 bases fit TRBD1. Germline assignment: CDR1 SGHDT and CDR2 YYEEEE. This CDR3 has 15 amino acids. V shed 4 bases and J 0 bases; nucleotides not matched to a gene: 6. The CDR3 bases are TGTGCCAGCAGCCCGGGGACAGCCATGAACACTGAAGCTTTCTTT. Its protein is CASSPGTAMNTEAFF.

The rearrangement links TRBV10-2 to TRBJ2-3, with D unresolved. Trimming removed 0 bases at V and 0 bases at J, with 13 bases between. The CDR3 contains 17 residues. Germline V gives CDR1 WSHSY, CDR2 SAAADI. The CDR3 nucleotides are TGCGCCAGCAGTGAGTCCTACAGCTCCTCTAGCACAGATACGCAGTATTTT. This encodes CASSESYSSSSTDTQYF.

The chain carries TRBV7-8 and TRBJ2-1; TRBD2 aligns across 16 bases. Germline-derived CDR1 and CDR2 are SGHVS and FQNEAQ. V lost 5 bases to trimming and J lost 4 bases; unmatched junction nucleotides: 8. This CDR3 has 18 residues. The CDR3 spells CASSPGLAGGPRYNEQFF. In DNA, the CDR3 is TGTGCCAGCAGCCCGGGACTAGCGGGAGGGCCGAGGTACAATGAGCAGTTCTTC. Filled out from reference TRBV7-8 and TRBJ2-1, the complete variable domain reads GAGVSQSPRYKVAKRGQDVALRCDPISGHVSLFWYQQALGQGPEFLTYFQNEAQLDKSGLPSDRFFAERPEGSVSTLKIQRTQQEDSAVYLCASSPGLAGGPRYNEQFFGPGTRLTVL.

This clone was seen only once. The chain recombines TRBV11-2 with TRBJ2-7; TRBD2 matches 8 bases. Germline CDR1 reads SGHAT; CDR2 reads FQNNGV. The CDR3 consists of 19 residues. The junction had 20 bases not matched to a gene; V was cut back by 4 bases and J by 3 bases. The CDR3: CASSSTGGEAGESSYEQYF. In nucleotides, the CDR3 is TGTGCCAGCAGCTCCACTGGGGGGGAAGCGGGAGAAAGTAGCTACGAGCAGTACTTC.

The rearrangement joins TRBV5-6 to TRBJ1-4; D gene uncertain. Trimming removed 2 bases at V and 7 bases at J, with 15 bases between. This CDR3 has 15 residues. Germline V CDR1 and CDR2: SGHDT, YYEEEE. The CDR3, as DNA: TGTGCCAGCAGCTTTAGGAGGGAGGCGGTTGAAAAACTGTTTTTT. Translation: CASSFRREAVEKLFF.

The chain links TRBV6-1 to TRBJ2-6; 9 positions match TRBD2. V dropped 3 bases and J dropped 4; count of bases not matched to a gene: 13. CDR1 MNHNS and CDR2 SASEGT come from the germline V gene. This CDR3 has 19 amino acids. The CDR3 DNA is TGTGCCAGCAGTGAGCGTAGCGGGAGTGGGTCCCCCGGGGCCAACGTCCTGACTTTC. It specifies CASSERSGSGSPGANVLTF.

This sequence joins TRBV11-3 and TRBJ1-1; D unresolved. The CDR3 totals 13 residues. Deletions cut 5 bases from V and 5 bases from J, with 12 bases between. The germline V gene has CDR1 SGHNT and CDR2 YENEEA. The CDR3 DNA reads as TGTGCCAGCAGCGCCGACGGGAGAACTGAAGCTTTCTTT. Protein sequence: CASSADGRTEAFF.

The chain is built from TRBV5-6 and TRBJ2-7; D unclear. From germline, CDR1 is SGHDT and CDR2 YYEEEE. The CDR3 length is 13 residues. The ends were cut back, 0 bases at V and 2 bases at J, with 6 bases in the middle. CDR3 coding DNA: TGTGCCAGCAGCTTGGTAAGCGCCTACGAGCAGTACTTC. It yields the protein CASSLVSAYEQYF. Full variable domain (rest looked up from reference TRBV5-6 and TRBJ2-7): DAGVTQSPTHLIKTRGQQVTLRCSPKSGHDTVSWYQQALGQGPQFIFQYYEEEERQRGNFPDRFSGHQFPNYSSELNVNALLLGDSALYLCASSLVSAYEQYFGPGTRLTVT.

The J gene is TRBJ1-1, the V gene TRBV7-9, with D perhaps TRBD1 (6 bases). Germline lookup yields CDR1 SEHNR and CDR2 FQNEAQ (reference sequence). The CDR3 extends over 14 amino acids. V lost 6 bases and J lost 0, with 11 bases in between. The CDR3 DNA reads as TGTGCCAGCAGGGCCGGGACATTGAACACTGAAGCTTTCTTT. This codes for CASRAGTLNTEAFF.

The V and J genes are TRBV2 and TRBJ2-1; TRBD2 is a possible D gene (6 bases). Between the trimmed V and J ends, which lost 4 bases and 7 bases, there was a span of 20 bases. Germline CDR1 is SNHLY and CDR2 is FYNNEI. This CDR3 contains 16 residues. The CDR3 loop reads CASSARGRRGFNEQFF. CDR3 coding DNA: TGTGCCAGCAGTGCAAGGGGCAGGCGGGGTTTTAATGAGCAGTTCTTC.

The rearrangement uses TRBV5-6 and TRBJ1-2; no definite D call. CDR1 and CDR2 (germline): SGHDT, YYEEEE. Trimming removed 4 bases from V and 4 bases from J, with 20 bases in between. The CDR3 length is 16 residues. The CDR3 DNA follows: TGTGCCAGCAGCCGTCCATCCGAGGCTAAGGCCTATGGCTACACCTTC. The encoded protein is CASSRPSEAKAYGYTF.

The chain has TRBV28 and TRBJ2-1; 8 nucleotides line up with TRBD2. The CDR3 spans 16 residues. Germline CDR1 reads MDHEN; CDR2 reads SYDVKM. V was pared by 6 bases and J by 3 bases, with 10 bases of the junction left unmatched. CDR3 protein: CASRETAGAVYNEQFF. The CDR3 DNA sequence: TGTGCCAGCAGAGAAACAGCGGGAGCTGTCTACAATGAGCAGTTCTTC.

The V and J genes are TRBV6-5 and TRBJ1-2; D is undetermined. Trimming removed 0 bases at V and 0 bases at J, with 11 bases between. This CDR3 is 16 amino acids long. Germline assignment: CDR1 MNHEY and CDR2 SVGAGI. The DNA of the CDR3 is TGTGCCAGCAGTTACTCCAAGGGAGGGACTAACTATGGCTACACCTTC. Translating gives CASSYSKGGTNYGYTF.

The rearrangement joins TRBV28 to TRBJ1-4, with no clear D. The V and J ends lost 3 bases and 9 bases respectively, with 11 bases between them. Germline CDR1 reads MDHEN; CDR2 reads SYDVKM. This CDR3 spans 13 amino acids. In nucleotides, the CDR3 is TGTGCCAGCAGTTTGCCGAAGAGGCAAAAACTGTTTTTT. It encodes CASSLPKRQKLFF.

This clone was counted once. The chain joins TRBV2 to TRBJ1-2; D is possibly TRBD1 (6 bases). The V end lost 4 bases, the J end lost 4 bases, and 19 bases lay between the germline ends. Germline V gene sequence: CDR1 SNHLY, CDR2 FYNNEI. CDR3 length: 16 residues. The CDR3, as DNA: TGTGCCAGCAGTGCGGGGGGCCGAGACAGTCTCTATGGCTACACCTTC. Translation: CASSAGGRDSLYGYTF.

This clone has a single count. V gene TRBV18 combines with J gene TRBJ1-1; D unclear. Trimming pared 3 bases from V and 2 bases from J, leaving 13 bases between. CDR1 and CDR2 from the germline V gene are KGHSH and LQKENI. CDR3 length equals 15 residues. This CDR3 reads CASSPTSRSNTEAFF. CDR3 DNA: TGTGCCAGCTCACCTACCTCACGAAGCAACACTGAAGCTTTCTTT.

J is TRBJ2-1 and V is TRBV29-1; tentatively, D is TRBD2 (6 bases). Germline V CDR1 and CDR2: SQVTM, ANQGSEA. Trimming cost V 2 bases and J 0 bases, with 8 bases left between them. This CDR3 has 14 amino acids. CDR3 in amino acids: CSVERESSYNEQFF. CDR3 in DNA: TGCAGCGTTGAACGGGAGTCCTCCTACAATGAGCAGTTCTTC.

This rearrangement joins TRBV28 to TRBJ2-1, with D tentatively TRBD2 (5 bases). CDR3 length: 15 amino acids. V dropped 5 bases and J dropped 4 bases, with 15 bases sitting between them. Germline V CDR1 and CDR2: MDHEN, SYDVKM. The CDR3 region has the DNA TGTGCCAGCAGTCCCAGCGGCAAACCATACAATGAGCAGTTCTTC. It is translated as CASSPSGKPYNEQFF.

The chain has TRBV9 and TRBJ2-1; 9 bases agree with TRBD1. The trim removed 2 bases at V and 4 bases at J, leaving 13 bases unmatched. Germline V gene lookup returns CDR1 SGDLS and CDR2 YYNGEE. The CDR3 runs to 18 residues. CDR3 amino acids: CASSVGGYRDRVYNEQFF. CDR3 DNA sequence: TGTGCCAGCAGCGTCGGGGGTTACCGGGACAGGGTTTACAATGAGCAGTTCTTC.

This rearrangement joins TRBV7-6 to TRBJ2-1, with a tentative D call TRBD2 (7 bases). The V gene lost 3 bases and the J gene lost 3 bases, with 12 bases spanning the gap. This CDR3 contains 15 residues. Germline-derived CDR1 and CDR2 are SGHVS and FNYEAQ. The CDR3 here is CASSLRGGLYNEQFF. The CDR3 DNA reads as TGTGCCAGCAGCTTGAGGGGGGGGCTCTACAATGAGCAGTTCTTC.

J is TRBJ2-3 and V is TRBV4-3; 7 nucleotides match TRBD2. The CDR3 loop spans 16 amino acids. Germline V lookup: CDR1 LGHNA, CDR2 YSLEER. Trimming removed 0 bases from V and 0 bases from J; junction bases left unmatched: 3. CDR3 amino acids: CASSQEGRESTDTQYF. In nucleotides, the CDR3 is TGCGCCAGCAGCCAAGAGGGGAGGGAAAGCACAGATACGCAGTATTTT.

A single count supports this clone. The chain couples TRBV7-2 to TRBJ1-3; no clear D gene. V was shortened by 1 base and J by 0 bases, with 7 bases between the two germline ends. The CDR3 loop spans 15 amino acids. Per germline, CDR1 SGHTA and CDR2 FQGNSA. CDR3 DNA sequence: TGTGCCAGCAGCTTAGTCGGGAGCTCTGGAAACACCATATATTTT. Amino acids: CASSLVGSSGNTIYF.

The chain employs TRBV19 and TRBJ1-2, with D maybe TRBD1 (6 bases). Germline CDR1 LNHDA, CDR2 SQIVND (reference sequence). Deletions cut 4 bases from V and 3 bases from J, with 15 bases between. The CDR3 consists of 15 residues. This chain's CDR3 is CASSTQQGFDYGYTF. CDR3 DNA sequence: TGTGCCAGTAGTACGCAACAGGGTTTTGACTATGGCTACACCTTC.

V usage is TRBV29-1 and J usage is TRBJ2-1, with D possibly matching TRBD2 (5 bases). In germline, CDR1 is SQVTM, CDR2 ANQGSEA. Between the trimmed V and J ends, which lost 3 bases and 1 base, there was a span of 22 bases. The CDR3 totals 18 residues. The CDR3 here is CSVEGVDGAEWSYNEQFF. DNA for the CDR3: TGCAGCGTTGAGGGTGTGGACGGAGCGGAATGGTCCTACAATGAGCAGTTCTTC.

The chain is built from TRBV19 and TRBJ2-7; 7 bases are shared with TRBD1. Germline V CDR1 and CDR2: LNHDA, SQIVND (reference sequence). This CDR3 spans 13 amino acids. V trimming: 6 bases; J trimming: 5 bases; junction bases outside the gene matches: 7. CDR3 DNA sequence: TGTGCCAGTAGGACAGGGATGAATAACGAGCAGTACTTC. Translated: CASRTGMNNEQYF.

V usage is TRBV5-1 and J usage is TRBJ2-5, with D possibly TRBD2 on 5 matching bases. The CDR3 has 13 residues. Germline CDR1 is SGHRS and CDR2 is YFSETQ. V lost 3 bases to trimming and J lost 5 bases, with 11 bases between them. CDR3 residues: CASSSGIWETQYF. The CDR3 DNA reads as TGCGCCAGCAGCTCCGGGATTTGGGAGACCCAGTACTTC.